Sequencing of this TCR beta chain was carried out in a study of blood T cell repertoires in COVID-19. Study information: T cells, B-cell-depleted T cells, or PBMCs provided the cDNA or gDNA that served as material.

Per the original methods: Reference gene primers were amplified, and this amplification served to estimate nucleated cell counts. TCRdb's copy holds only in-frame clones and misses some; the assay was immunoSEQ multiplex PCR. From that table come the V and J calls and clone size; the DNA was used to work out D and trimming. The data show more than 50,000 clones, 80% to 95% seen once. The germline V gene encodes CDR1 LNHDA and CDR2 SQIVND (reference sequence). This CDR3 has 14 amino acids. Deletions cut 6 bases from V and 2 bases from J, with 11 bases between. The V and J genes are TRBV19 and TRBJ1-5, with D unclear. The source material was peripheral blood. The TCR was taken from a human donor with active COVID-19. The donor label of this sample is uncertain. The DNA of the CDR3 is TGTGCCAGTAGGGAGTCCGCGGGCAATCAGCCCCAGCATTTT. Protein product: CASRESAGNQPQHF.